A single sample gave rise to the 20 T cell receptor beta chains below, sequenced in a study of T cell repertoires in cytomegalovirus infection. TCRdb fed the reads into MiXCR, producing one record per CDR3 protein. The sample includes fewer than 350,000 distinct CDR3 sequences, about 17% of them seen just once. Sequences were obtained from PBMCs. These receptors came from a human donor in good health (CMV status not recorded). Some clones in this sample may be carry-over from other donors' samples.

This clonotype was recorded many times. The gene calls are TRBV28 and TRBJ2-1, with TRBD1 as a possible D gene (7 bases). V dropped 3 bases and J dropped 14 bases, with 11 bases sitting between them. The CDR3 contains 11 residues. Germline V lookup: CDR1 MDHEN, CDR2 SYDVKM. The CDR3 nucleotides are TGTGCCAGCAGTTTGGAGGGGGCTGAGTTCTTC. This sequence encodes CASSLEGAEFF.

The chain's CDR3 is CASSIGLGWGNQPQHF. The CDR3 DNA reads as TGTGCCAGTAGTATAGGTTTGGGTTGGGGTAATCAGCCCCAGCATTTT. This chain links TRBV19 with TRBJ1-5; D unclear. With 1 base removed from V and 4 bases from J, the gap between germline ends came to 14 bases. The length of the CDR3 is 16 residues. Germline V CDR1 and CDR2: LNHDA, SQIVND (reference sequence).

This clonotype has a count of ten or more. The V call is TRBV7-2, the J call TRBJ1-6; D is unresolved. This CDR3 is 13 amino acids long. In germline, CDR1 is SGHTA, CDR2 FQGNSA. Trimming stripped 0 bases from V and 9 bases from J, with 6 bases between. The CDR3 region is CASSLASGSPLHF. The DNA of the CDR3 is TGTGCCAGCAGCTTAGCTTCAGGTTCACCCCTCCACTTT.

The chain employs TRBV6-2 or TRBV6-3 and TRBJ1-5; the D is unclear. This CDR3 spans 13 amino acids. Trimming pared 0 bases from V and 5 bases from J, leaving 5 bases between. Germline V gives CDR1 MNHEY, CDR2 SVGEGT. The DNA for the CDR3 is TGTGCCAGCAGTTACTCGATGGATCAGCCCCAGCATTTT. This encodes CASSYSMDQPQHF.

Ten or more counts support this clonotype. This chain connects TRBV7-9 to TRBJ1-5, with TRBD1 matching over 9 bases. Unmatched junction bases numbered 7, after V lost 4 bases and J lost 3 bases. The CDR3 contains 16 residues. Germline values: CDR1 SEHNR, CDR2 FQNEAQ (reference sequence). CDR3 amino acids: CASSSPGQGDNQPQHF. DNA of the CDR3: TGTGCCAGCAGCTCCCCGGGACAGGGAGACAATCAGCCCCAGCATTTT.

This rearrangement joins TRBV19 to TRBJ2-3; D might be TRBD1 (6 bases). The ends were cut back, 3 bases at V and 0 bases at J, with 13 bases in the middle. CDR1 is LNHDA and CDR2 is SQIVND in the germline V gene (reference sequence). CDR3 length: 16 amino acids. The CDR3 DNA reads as TGTGCCAGTAGTATTCTCTCCGGGACAAGCACAGATACGCAGTATTTT. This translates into CASSILSGTSTDTQYF.

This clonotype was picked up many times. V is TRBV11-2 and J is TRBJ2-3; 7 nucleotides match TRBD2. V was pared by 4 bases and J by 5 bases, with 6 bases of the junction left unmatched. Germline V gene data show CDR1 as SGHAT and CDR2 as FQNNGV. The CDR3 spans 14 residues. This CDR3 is CASSSVGGKDTQYF. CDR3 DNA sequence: TGTGCCAGCAGCTCCGTCGGGGGGAAAGATACGCAGTATTTT.

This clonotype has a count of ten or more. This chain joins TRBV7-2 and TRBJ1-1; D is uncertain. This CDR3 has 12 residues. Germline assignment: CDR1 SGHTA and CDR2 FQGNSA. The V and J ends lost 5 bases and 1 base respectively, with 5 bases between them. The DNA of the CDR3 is TGTGCCAGCAGCATCCCGAACACTGAAGCTTTCTTT. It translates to CASSIPNTEAFF.

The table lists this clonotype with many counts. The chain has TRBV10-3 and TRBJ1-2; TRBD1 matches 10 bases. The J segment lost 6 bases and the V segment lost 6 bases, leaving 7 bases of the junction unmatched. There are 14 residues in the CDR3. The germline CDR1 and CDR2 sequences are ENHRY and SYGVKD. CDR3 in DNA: TGTGCCATCAGGGAACCGGGACAGGGGCATGGCTACACCTTC. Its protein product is CAIREPGQGHGYTF.

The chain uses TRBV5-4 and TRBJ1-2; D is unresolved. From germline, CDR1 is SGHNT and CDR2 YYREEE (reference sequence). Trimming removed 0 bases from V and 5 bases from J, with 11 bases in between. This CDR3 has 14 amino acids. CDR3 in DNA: TGTGCCAGCAGCTTGGTGCGTCAGTCATATGGCTACACCTTC. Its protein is CASSLVRQSYGYTF.

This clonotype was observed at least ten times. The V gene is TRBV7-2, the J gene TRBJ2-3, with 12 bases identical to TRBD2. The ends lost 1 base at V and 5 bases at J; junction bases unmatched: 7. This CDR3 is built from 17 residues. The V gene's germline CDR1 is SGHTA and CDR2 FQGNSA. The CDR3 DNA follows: TGTGCCAGCAGCTTAGGCCTAAAGACTAGCGGGGGAGATACGCAGTATTTT. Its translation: CASSLGLKTSGGDTQYF.

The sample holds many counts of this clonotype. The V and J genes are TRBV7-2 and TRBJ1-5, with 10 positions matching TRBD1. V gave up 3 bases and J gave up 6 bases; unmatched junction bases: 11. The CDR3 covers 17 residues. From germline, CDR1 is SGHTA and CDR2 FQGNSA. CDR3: CASSLTTGTGAFQPQHF. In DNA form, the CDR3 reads TGTGCCAGCAGCTTGACTACCGGGACAGGGGCCTTTCAGCCCCAGCATTTT.

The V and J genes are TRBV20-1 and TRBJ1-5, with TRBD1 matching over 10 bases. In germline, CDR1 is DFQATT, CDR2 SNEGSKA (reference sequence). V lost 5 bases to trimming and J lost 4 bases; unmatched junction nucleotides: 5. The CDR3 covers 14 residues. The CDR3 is CSALKGQGNQPQHF. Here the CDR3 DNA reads TGCAGTGCTTTGAAGGGACAGGGGAATCAGCCCCAGCATTTT.

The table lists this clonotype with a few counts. CDR3 protein: CASSKRGLETQYF. The CDR3 bases are TGTGCCAGCAGCAAGAGGGGGCTGGAGACCCAGTACTTC. V is TRBV6-6 and J is TRBJ2-5; 7 bases map to TRBD1. V shed 6 bases, J shed 5 bases, and the junction held 6 bases outside the gene matches. This CDR3 has 13 residues. CDR1 and CDR2 from the germline V gene are MNHNY and SVGAGI (reference sequence).

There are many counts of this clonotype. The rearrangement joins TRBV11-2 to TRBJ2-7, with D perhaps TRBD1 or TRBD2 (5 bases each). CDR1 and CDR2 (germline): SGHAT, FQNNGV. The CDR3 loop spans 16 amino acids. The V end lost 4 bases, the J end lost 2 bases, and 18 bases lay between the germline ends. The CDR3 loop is CASSSRDGDHPYEQYF. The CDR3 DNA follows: TGTGCCAGCAGCTCCCGGGACGGAGACCACCCCTACGAGCAGTACTTC.

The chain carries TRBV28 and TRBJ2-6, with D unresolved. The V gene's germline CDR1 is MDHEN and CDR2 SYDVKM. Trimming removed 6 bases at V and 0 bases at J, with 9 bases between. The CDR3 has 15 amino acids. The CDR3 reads CASSRQLSGANVLTF. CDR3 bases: TGTGCCAGCAGCCGTCAACTCTCTGGGGCCAACGTCCTGACTTTC.

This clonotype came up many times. The CDR3 nucleotides are TGTGCCAGCAGCTCAGACCCTGGACAGGGTTCCTACGAGCAGTACTTC. Amino acids: CASSSDPGQGSYEQYF. This sequence joins TRBV7-9 and TRBJ2-7, with 8 bases matching TRBD1. The CDR3 consists of 16 residues. Germline CDR1 and CDR2: SEHNR and FQNEAQ (reference sequence). The J segment lost 1 base and the V segment lost 4 bases, leaving 9 bases of the junction unmatched.

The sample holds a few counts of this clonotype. DNA of the CDR3: TGTGCCAGCAGGGGTCGAGGGGGAAACAATGAGCAGTTCTTC. As protein: CASRGRGGNNEQFF. The chain recombines TRBV12-3 or TRBV12-4 with TRBJ2-1; possible D gene TRBD1, 6 bases. The CDR3 length is 14 residues. V lost 6 bases and J 5 bases, leaving 14 bases between the germline ends.

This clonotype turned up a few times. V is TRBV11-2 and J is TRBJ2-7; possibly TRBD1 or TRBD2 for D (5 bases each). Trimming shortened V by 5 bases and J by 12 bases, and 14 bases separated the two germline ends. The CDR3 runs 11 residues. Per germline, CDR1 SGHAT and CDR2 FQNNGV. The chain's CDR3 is CASSGYRDAYF. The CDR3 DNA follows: TGTGCCAGCAGCGGCTACCGGGACGCGTACTTC.

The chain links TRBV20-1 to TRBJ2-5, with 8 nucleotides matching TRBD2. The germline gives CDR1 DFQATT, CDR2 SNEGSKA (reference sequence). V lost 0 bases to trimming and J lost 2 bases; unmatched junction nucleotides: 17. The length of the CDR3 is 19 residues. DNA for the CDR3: TGCAGTGCTAGAGATGTCGGCGTAGCGGGGACACAAGGTCAAGAGACCCAGTACTTC. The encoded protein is CSARDVGVAGTQGQETQYF.